One sample yielded the 11 T cell receptor beta chains listed below, sequenced in a study of cytomegalovirus exposure and HLA in healthy donors. Primers for the PCR totalled 60 Vbeta and 13 Jbeta. Profiling relied on immunoSEQ multiplex PCR, and the TCRdb table lists in-frame clones only, not all of them. In the table there are approximately 120,000 clones, around 73% of which are singletons. Source material: PBMCs. These receptors all come from a man aged 45-65 years in good health and CMV-seronegative.

J is TRBJ2-5 and V is TRBV6-5; TRBD1 might be the D (5 bases). The CDR3 loop spans 14 amino acids. V gave up 7 bases and J gave up 3 bases, with 15 bases separating them. Germline loops: CDR1 MNHEY, CDR2 SVGAGI. The CDR3: CASTFNQGKETQYF. DNA of the CDR3: TGTGCCAGCACCTTTAATCAGGGAAAAGAGACCCAGTACTTC.

This chain links TRBV25-1 with TRBJ2-3, with TRBD2 matching over 10 bases. CDR1 is MGHDK, CDR2 SYGVNS, per germline. This CDR3 is built from 13 residues. Germline trimming cut 9 bases from V and 4 bases from J; bases unmatched to any gene: 4. For the CDR3, the DNA is TGTGCCAGATCTAGCGGGAGCGCAGATACGCAGTATTTT. Its translation: CARSSGSADTQYF.

This rearrangement joins TRBV30 to TRBJ1-3; tentatively, D is TRBD1 (5 bases). This CDR3 region has 14 residues. Germline lookup yields CDR1 GTSNPN and CDR2 SVGIG (reference sequence). Trimming shortened V by 2 bases and J by 0 bases, and 8 bases separated the two germline ends. The CDR3 nucleotides are TGTGCCTGGAGTACAGGAAGCTCTGGAAACACCATATATTTT. This sequence encodes CAWSTGSSGNTIYF.

This clone was counted ten times or more. The chain recombines TRBV6-6 with TRBJ2-6, with D tentatively TRBD1 (6 bases). The CDR3 loop spans 15 amino acids. V was clipped by 5 bases and J by 2 bases, with 10 bases between them. Germline lookup yields CDR1 MNHNY and CDR2 SVGAGI (reference sequence). This CDR3 reads CASSKQGTGANVLTF. CDR3 in DNA: TGTGCCAGCAGTAAACAGGGTACTGGGGCCAACGTCCTGACTTTC.

This clone was found once. V is TRBV7-6 and J is TRBJ2-7; 7 positions match TRBD1. Trimming took 5 bases from V and 3 from J; bases not matched to a gene: 4. The CDR3 sequence is 13 residues long. In germline, CDR1 is SGHVS, CDR2 FNYEAQ. The CDR3 sequence: CASSRGQHYEQYF. In DNA form, the CDR3 reads TGTGCCAGCAGCCGGGGACAGCACTACGAGCAGTACTTC.

The genes are TRBV29-1 and TRBJ1-2; tentative D call: TRBD1 (5 bases). The V gene lost 1 base and the J gene lost 1 base, with 13 bases spanning the gap. This CDR3 comprises 15 residues. The germline V gene has CDR1 SQVTM and CDR2 ANQGSEA. This chain's CDR3 is CSVEGVPGVNYGYTF. In DNA, the CDR3 is TGCAGCGTTGAAGGAGTCCCGGGGGTTAACTATGGCTACACCTTC.

The chain has TRBV10-3 and TRBJ2-7; D might be TRBD1 (5 bases). The CDR3 extends over 12 amino acids. Germline V gene sequence: CDR1 ENHRY, CDR2 SYGVKD. V was pared by 4 bases and J by 3 bases, with 7 bases between. CDR3 nucleotides: TGTGCCATCAGTGCAGGGAACTACGAGCAGTACTTC. Translated, it gives CAISAGNYEQYF.

The chain employs TRBV28 and TRBJ1-5; D gene uncertain. Trimming took 4 bases from V and 0 from J, leaving 16 bases between them. CDR1 is MDHEN and CDR2 is SYDVKM in the germline V gene. The CDR3 totals 17 residues. In DNA form, the CDR3 reads TGTGCCAGCAGTTCCCACCCGGGAGGCTATAGCAATCAGCCCCAGCATTTT. Translation gives CASSSHPGGYSNQPQHF.

This clone has a handful of counts. The chain is built from TRBV5-4 and TRBJ2-1, with 12 positions matching TRBD2. V dropped 4 bases and J dropped 9; count of bases not matched to a gene: 8. This CDR3 region has 15 residues. CDR1 and CDR2 from the germline V gene are SGHNT and YYREEE (reference sequence). CDR3 amino acids: CASSRLAGVVGEQFF. In DNA, the CDR3 is TGTGCCAGCAGCCGACTAGCGGGAGTCGTTGGTGAGCAGTTCTTC.

V and J are TRBV10-3 and TRBJ1-5, with 9 bases matching TRBD1. The junction had 5 bases not matched to a gene; V was cut back by 3 bases and J by 5 bases. Germline-derived CDR1 and CDR2 are ENHRY and SYGVKD. The CDR3 is made up of 15 amino acids. The CDR3 sequence: CAISDGDRAHQPQHF. CDR3 in DNA: TGTGCCATCAGTGACGGGGACAGGGCCCATCAGCCCCAGCATTTT.

This chain connects TRBV30 to TRBJ2-3, with D perhaps TRBD1 (6 bases). The J call may be wrong; the DNA end is better matched by TRBJ1-5. CDR1 and CDR2 (germline): GTSNPN, SVGIG (reference sequence). This CDR3 spans 12 amino acids. CDR3 amino acids: CAWGGRADTQHF. In nucleotides, the CDR3 is TGTGCCTGGGGGGGCCGGGCAGATACGCAGCATTTT.